This TCR beta chain was identified in a study of OX40 agonist ivuxolimab in advanced cancers. Study overall: Each dose-escalation patient presented with hepatocellular carcinoma, melanoma, renal cell or head and neck cancer.

In the case of this clone: No antigen is known for it.

The CDR3 loop spans 18 amino acids. The V end was cut by 1 base, the J end by 0 bases, with 16 bases between. CDR1 and CDR2 from the germline V gene are MNHEY and SMNVEV (reference sequence). The method was immunoSEQ multiplex PCR; TCRdb's version includes in-frame clones alone and lacks a portion of them. Of under 65,000 clones listed, under 95% are singletons. Broader study findings: Some patients without response likewise showed low normalized clonal expansion.

The TCR was taken from an adult with an advanced solid tumor such as melanoma, head and neck, liver or kidney cancer. J is TRBJ1-3 and V is TRBV27; D gene ambiguous. The material was CD4+ or CD8+ T cells sorted from blood, obtained in a trial of the OX40 agonist ivuxolimab. The CDR3 sequence is CASSLYWGRTSSGNTIYF. CDR3 sequence (DNA): TGTGCCAGCAGTTTATATTGGGGAAGGACGAGCTCTGGAAACACCATATATTTT.